This T cell receptor (beta chain) was identified in a study of T cell changes during pregnancy in multiple sclerosis (dated by TCRdb to between 2018 and 2021). Turning to the overall study: In women with multiple sclerosis, the researchers looked at how the T cell repertoire shifted as pregnancy progressed.

The CDR3 covers 14 residues, taking in both the cysteine and the phenylalanine. Only the CDR3 region is kept as DNA, spanning 42 bases read in frame from base 1. V loses 5 bases, J loses 0 bases, and the germline ends lie 9 bases apart. Via the germline V gene (reference sequence), CDR1 is SEHNR and CDR2 FQNEAQ. As regards this clone: No antigen is known for it. No per-base quality is available; no much larger clone lies one base away.

The library was produced with the immunoSEQ multiplex PCR assay. As stored in TCRdb, this immuneACCESS dataset retains in-frame rearrangements with V and J assigned. A fraction of the clones does not appear; measured against another copy, unresolved V genes explain less than half of the discrepancy, and the remainder lacks a known reason. Here the sample has 80,000 to 100,000 clones; under 95% occur a single time. The ten most abundant clones make up 0.99% of the sample. The chain is assembled from TRBV7-9 and TRBJ2-3, with the D segment identity uncertain. The sample was peripheral blood, taken after pregnancy. This TCR came from a female donor with multiple sclerosis, enrolled in a pregnancy study. The DNA sequence is as follows: TGTGCCAGCAGCCCCTGGGCTAGCACAGATACGCAGTATTTT. It is translated as CASSPWASTDTQYF.